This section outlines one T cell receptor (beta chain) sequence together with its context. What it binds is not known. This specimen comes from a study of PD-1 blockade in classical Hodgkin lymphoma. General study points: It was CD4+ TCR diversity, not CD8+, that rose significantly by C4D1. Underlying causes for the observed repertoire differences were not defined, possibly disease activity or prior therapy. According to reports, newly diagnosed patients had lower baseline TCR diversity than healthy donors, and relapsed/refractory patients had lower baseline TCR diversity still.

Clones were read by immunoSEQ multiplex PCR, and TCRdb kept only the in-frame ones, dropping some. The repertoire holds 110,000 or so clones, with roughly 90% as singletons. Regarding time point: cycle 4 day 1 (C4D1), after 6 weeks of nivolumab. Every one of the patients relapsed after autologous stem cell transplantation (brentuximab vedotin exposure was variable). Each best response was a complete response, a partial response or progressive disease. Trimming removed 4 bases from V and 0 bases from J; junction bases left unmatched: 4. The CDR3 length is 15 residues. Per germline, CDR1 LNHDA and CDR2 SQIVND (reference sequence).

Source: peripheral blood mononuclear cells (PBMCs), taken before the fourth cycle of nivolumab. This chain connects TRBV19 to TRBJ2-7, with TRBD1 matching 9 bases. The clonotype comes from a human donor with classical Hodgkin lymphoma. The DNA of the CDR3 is TGTGCCAGTAGTAAATCGACAGGGGGCTCCTACGAGCAGTACTTC. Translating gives CASSKSTGGSYEQYF.